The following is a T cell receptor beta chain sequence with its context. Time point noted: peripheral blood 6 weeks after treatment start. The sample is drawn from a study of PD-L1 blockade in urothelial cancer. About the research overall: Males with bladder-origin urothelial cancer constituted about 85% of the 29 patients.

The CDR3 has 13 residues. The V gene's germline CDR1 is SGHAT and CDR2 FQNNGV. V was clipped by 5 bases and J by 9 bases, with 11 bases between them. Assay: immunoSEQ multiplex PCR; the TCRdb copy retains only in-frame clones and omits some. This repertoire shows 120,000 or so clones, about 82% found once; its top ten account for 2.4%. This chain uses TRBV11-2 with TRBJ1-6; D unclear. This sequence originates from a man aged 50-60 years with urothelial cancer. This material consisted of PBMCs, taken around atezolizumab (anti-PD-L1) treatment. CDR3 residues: CASSPSGVSPLHF. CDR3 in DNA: TGTGCCAGCAGCCCGAGCGGGGTTTCACCCCTCCACTTT.